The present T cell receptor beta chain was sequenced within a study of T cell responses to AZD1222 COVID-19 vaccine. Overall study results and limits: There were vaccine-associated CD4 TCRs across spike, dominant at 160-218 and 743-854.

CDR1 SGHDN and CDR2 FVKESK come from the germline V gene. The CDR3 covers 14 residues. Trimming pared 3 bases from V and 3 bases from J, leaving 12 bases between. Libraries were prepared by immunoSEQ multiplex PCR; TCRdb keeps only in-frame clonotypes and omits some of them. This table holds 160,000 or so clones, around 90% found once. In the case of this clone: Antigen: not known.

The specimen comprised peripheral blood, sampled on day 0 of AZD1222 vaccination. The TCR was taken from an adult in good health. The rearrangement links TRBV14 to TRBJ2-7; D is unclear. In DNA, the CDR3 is TGTGCCAGCAGCCAGAGAGGAAACCTCTACGAGCAGTACTTC. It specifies CASSQRGNLYEQYF.